The source of this T cell receptor (delta chain) is a study of human gamma delta and Vdelta1 T cells. With CATT, TCRdb re-called clones from the PCR reads. Among thousands of delta-chain clones listed, 24% were seen once. From germline, CDR1 is TSWWSYY and CDR2 QGS. The J segment lost 0 bases and the V segment lost 0 bases, leaving 17 bases of the junction unmatched. The CDR3 has 21 amino acids. The sample consisted of naive CD27+ Vdelta1 gamma-delta T cells from blood. The chain recombines TRDV1 with TRDJ1, with TRDD3 matching 9 bases. The clonotype originates from a human donor in good health. The CDR3 DNA reads as TGTGCTCTTGGGGAACTGTTGCTCCGTGGATACTGGGGGAGGTACACCGATAAACTCATCTTT. Its translation: CALGELLLRGYWGRYTDKLIF.